This T cell receptor (beta chain) was profiled in a study of PD-L1 blockade in urothelial cancer. Study-level background: About 85% of the 29 patients were males with bladder-origin urothelial cancer. Reported median T cell count for blood samples was approximately 140,000.

The time point: peripheral blood 6 weeks after treatment start. Samples spanned pretreatment and treatment, with 1 to 8 time points per patient. The table came from immunoSEQ multiplex PCR; TCRdb's copy has only in-frame clones and leaves some out. Of 100,000 to 150,000 clones listed, roughly 82% are singletons. The V and J ends lost 11 bases and 4 bases, in that order; junction bases with no gene match: 13. Germline lookup yields CDR1 MDHEN and CDR2 SYDVKM. This CDR3 has 14 amino acids. The sequences come from PBMCs, collected around atezolizumab (anti-PD-L1) treatment. This TCR was recovered from a man aged 50-59 years with urothelial cancer. This chain links TRBV28 with TRBJ1-1; 7 bases align to TRBD1. The chain's CDR3 is CAAKKGGFVTEAFF. CDR3 nucleotide sequence: TGTGCCGCGAAAAAAGGGGGCTTCGTCACTGAAGCTTTCTTT.